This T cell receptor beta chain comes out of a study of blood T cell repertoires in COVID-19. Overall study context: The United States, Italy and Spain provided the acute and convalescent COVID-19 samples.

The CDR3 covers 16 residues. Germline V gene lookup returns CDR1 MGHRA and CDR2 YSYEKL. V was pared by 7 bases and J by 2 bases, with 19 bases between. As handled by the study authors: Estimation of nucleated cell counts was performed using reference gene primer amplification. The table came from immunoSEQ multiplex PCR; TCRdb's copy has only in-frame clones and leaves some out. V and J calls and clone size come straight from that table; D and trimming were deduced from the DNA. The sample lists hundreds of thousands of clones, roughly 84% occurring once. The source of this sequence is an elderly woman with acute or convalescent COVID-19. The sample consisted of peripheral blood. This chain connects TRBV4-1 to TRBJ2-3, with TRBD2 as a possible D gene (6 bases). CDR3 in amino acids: CASTVGGVTNTDTQYF. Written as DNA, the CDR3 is TGCGCCAGCACCGTCGGAGGGGTTACTAACACAGATACGCAGTATTTT.